Shown below are 23 T cell receptor beta chains from a single sample sequenced in a study of siplizumab effects on memory and regulatory T cells. Antigen specificity for these receptors is unknown. Using immunoSEQ multiplex PCR, the repertoire was profiled, and TCRdb retains in-frame clones only, with some absent. Here the sample spans approximately 15,000 clones, roughly 40% being singletons. Researchers cocultured the mixed lymphocyte reaction cells at 37°C for 6 to 7 days. Sequenced: CFSE-low (dividing) CD4+ T cells sorted from an allogeneic mixed lymphocyte reaction. The receptors stem from a human donor in good health; the cells came from an allogeneic mixed lymphocyte reaction. Some clones in this sample may be carry-over from other donors' samples.

The chain recombines TRBV9 with TRBJ1-2; 7 bases are shared with TRBD1. CDR3 length equals 17 residues. Looked up from germline, CDR1 is SGDLS and CDR2 is YYNGEE. Unmatched junction bases numbered 13, after V lost 1 base and J lost 4 bases. The DNA of the CDR3 is TGTGCCAGCAGCGTAAATGCTGGGAGGGGGCGAGTCTATGGCTACACCTTC. Protein: CASSVNAGRGRVYGYTF.

The gene calls are TRBV19 and TRBJ2-1; D possibly corresponds to TRBD2 (5 bases). There are 19 residues in the CDR3. Germline assignment: CDR1 LNHDA and CDR2 SQIVND (reference sequence). V was shortened by 5 bases and J by 0 bases, with 23 bases between the two germline ends. The chain's CDR3 is CASSGGRLALISSYNEQFF. CDR3 nucleotide sequence: TGTGCCAGTAGTGGAGGCAGGCTCGCACTTATAAGCTCCTACAATGAGCAGTTCTTC. The full variable domain, with the rest looked up from reference TRBV19 and TRBJ2-1, is DGGITQSPKYLFRKEGQNVTLSCEQNLNHDAMYWYRQDPGQGLRLIYYSQIVNDFQKGDIAEGYSVSREKKESFPLTVTSAQKNPTAFYLCASSGGRLALISSYNEQFFGPGTRLTVL.

The chain links TRBV5-1 to TRBJ2-1; 8 bases are shared with TRBD2. CDR1 and CDR2 (germline): SGHRS, YFSETQ. This CDR3 has 14 residues. The V gene end was trimmed by 4 bases and the J gene end by 5 bases; junction bases not matched to a gene: 5. CDR3 protein: CASSVTLADNEQFF. Written as DNA, the CDR3 is TGCGCCAGCAGCGTGACACTAGCGGACAATGAGCAGTTCTTC.

The chain has TRBV10-3 and TRBJ1-1; the D is unclear. Germline-derived CDR1 and CDR2 are ENHRY and SYGVKD. Trimming removed 3 bases from V and 1 base from J, with 9 bases in between. This CDR3 contains 14 residues. The CDR3 loop is CAISERGWNTEAFF. Written as DNA, the CDR3 is TGTGCCATCAGTGAACGGGGATGGAACACTGAAGCTTTCTTT.

This clone was seen ten or more times. The gene calls are TRBV2 and TRBJ2-7; 7 bases align to TRBD2. Germline V gene data show CDR1 as SNHLY and CDR2 as FYNNEI. The CDR3 is made up of 14 amino acids. The V gene end was trimmed by 5 bases and the J gene end by 0 bases; junction bases not matched to a gene: 4. CDR3 protein: CASSPTSVSYEQYF. The DNA for the CDR3 is TGTGCCAGCAGTCCTACTAGCGTCTCCTACGAGCAGTACTTC.

The chain combines TRBV29-1 with TRBJ2-7; 16 positions match TRBD2. CDR3 length: 16 amino acids. Germline trimming cut 4 bases from V and 4 bases from J; bases unmatched to any gene: 7. CDR1 and CDR2 (germline): SQVTM, ANQGSEA. CDR3 in amino acids: CSVAGGTSGRVYEQYF. DNA of the CDR3: TGCAGCGTTGCTGGGGGGACTAGCGGGAGGGTATACGAGCAGTACTTC.

The chain recombines TRBV30 with TRBJ2-7; D is perhaps TRBD1 (7 bases). Trimming shortened V by 0 bases and J by 1 base, and 16 bases separated the two germline ends. Per germline, CDR1 GTSNPN and CDR2 SVGIG (reference sequence). The CDR3 is made up of 16 amino acids. Written as DNA, the CDR3 is TGTGCCTGGAGTGTACTCAGGGGGGCAAGTTCCTACGAGCAGTACTTC. It encodes CAWSVLRGASSYEQYF.

This clone counts as medium-sized (0.01 to 0.1%). This chain connects TRBV11-2 to TRBJ1-5; D possibly corresponds to TRBD1 (6 bases). Germline V gene sequence: CDR1 SGHAT, CDR2 FQNNGV. The CDR3 extends over 14 amino acids. Trimming shortened V by 5 bases and J by 3 bases, and 11 bases separated the two germline ends. CDR3 DNA: TGTGCCAGCAGCCCCGGACAGTTCAATCAGCCCCAGCATTTT. Translated: CASSPGQFNQPQHF.

This sequence joins TRBV27 and TRBJ2-7, with TRBD2 identical over 8 bases. V dropped 2 bases and J dropped 1; count of bases not matched to a gene: 13. The CDR3 runs 18 residues. CDR1 and CDR2 from the germline V gene are MNHEY and SMNVEV (reference sequence). The CDR3 sequence: CASSLAFVRGGPSYEQYF. The CDR3 bases are TGTGCCAGCAGTTTAGCCTTCGTCCGGGGGGGCCCTTCCTACGAGCAGTACTTC.

This clone was observed many times. The CDR3 sequence is CSVEGRRNTIYF. Here the CDR3 DNA reads TGCAGCGTTGAAGGACGGAGAAACACCATATATTTT. The V and J genes are TRBV29-1 and TRBJ1-3; D call uncertain. Germline values: CDR1 SQVTM, CDR2 ANQGSEA. The CDR3 is 12 residues long. Trimming pared 1 base from V and 5 bases from J, leaving 6 bases between.

V gene TRBV27 combines with J gene TRBJ2-7; D unclear. The V gene's germline CDR1 is MNHEY and CDR2 SMNVEV (reference sequence). CDR3 size: 14 residues. V was shortened by 5 bases and J by 4 bases, with 15 bases between the two germline ends. CDR3 region: CASSEVGAQYEQYF. The CDR3 DNA follows: TGTGCCAGCAGTGAAGTAGGCGCCCAATACGAGCAGTACTTC.

In its sample, this clone ranks as medium-sized. The V gene is TRBV7-3, the J gene TRBJ2-2; D may be TRBD1 (5 bases). Germline V gene data show CDR1 as SGHTA and CDR2 as FQGTGA. Trimming took off 5 bases at V and 7 bases at J, with 20 bases between the two ends. The CDR3 loop spans 16 amino acids. CDR3 bases: TGTGCCAGCAGCCCCCAGGGTTCCCTCAAGGGCGGGGAGCTGTTTTTT. This sequence encodes CASSPQGSLKGGELFF.

This clone was detected a few times. The J gene is TRBJ2-5, the V gene TRBV5-8; perhaps TRBD1 as D (6 bases). CDR3 length equals 14 residues. Germline loops: CDR1 SGHTS, CDR2 YDEGEE. With 1 base removed from V and 2 bases from J, the gap between germline ends came to 9 bases. The CDR3 nucleotides are TGTGCCAGCAGCTTGAGGGGGTTTCAAGAGACCCAGTACTTC. This encodes CASSLRGFQETQYF.

This clone was recorded a few times. The chain has TRBV18 and TRBJ1-1; TRBD1 is a possible D gene (5 bases). CDR3 size: 12 residues. V was trimmed by 5 bases and J by 5 bases, leaving 9 bases between them. Germline assignment: CDR1 KGHSH and CDR2 LQKENI. This CDR3 reads CASSAGGTEAFF. The CDR3 DNA reads TGTGCCAGCTCAGCGGGGGGTACTGAAGCTTTCTTT.

This clone is judged medium-sized. The V call is TRBV11-2, the J call TRBJ2-7; D is possibly TRBD2 (7 bases). CDR3 length equals 15 residues. Trimming pared 3 bases from V and 6 bases from J, leaving 18 bases between. Germline V lookup: CDR1 SGHAT, CDR2 FQNNGV. Here the CDR3 reads CASSFGGGLTGEQYF. The DNA for the CDR3 is TGTGCCAGCAGCTTTGGGGGGGGCCTGACGGGCGAGCAGTACTTC.

The V gene is TRBV11-2, the J gene TRBJ2-3; D is undetermined. Deletions cut 3 bases from V and 0 bases from J, with 1 base between. CDR1 is SGHAT and CDR2 is FQNNGV in the germline V gene. The CDR3 has 12 residues. The CDR3 protein is CASSFSTDTQYF. The CDR3 nucleotides are TGTGCCAGCAGCTTTAGCACAGATACGCAGTATTTT.

The chain recombines TRBV6-5 with TRBJ2-1, with D unresolved. Germline CDR1 reads MNHEY; CDR2 reads SVGAGI. The V and J ends lost 6 bases and 8 bases respectively, with 17 bases between them. The CDR3 loop spans 14 amino acids. CDR3 residues: CASRRYSSADEQFF. The CDR3 DNA sequence: TGTGCCAGCAGGAGGTATTCGTCGGCGGATGAGCAGTTCTTC.

The V call is TRBV19, the J call TRBJ1-3; the match to TRBD1 covers 8 bases. Trimming at V came to 7 bases and at J to 4 bases, leaving 9 bases not matched to a gene. Germline-derived CDR1 and CDR2 are LNHDA and SQIVND (reference sequence). The CDR3 has 15 amino acids. This CDR3 reads CASTVQGAGGNTIYF. CDR3 coding DNA: TGTGCCAGTACCGTCCAGGGGGCAGGAGGAAACACCATATATTTT.

Only a few counts were recorded for this clone. The CDR3 DNA reads as TGTGCCAGCAGTTTGAGGGGGGCCTATGGCTACACCTTC. This sequence encodes CASSLRGAYGYTF. V is TRBV27 and J is TRBJ1-2, with TRBD1 as a possible D gene (6 bases). Looked up from germline, CDR1 is MNHEY and CDR2 is SMNVEV (reference sequence). This CDR3 comprises 13 residues. V was pared by 3 bases and J by 4 bases, with 9 bases between.

This chain connects TRBV4-2 to TRBJ2-7; 11 bases align to TRBD2. Trimming cost V 5 bases and J 4 bases; bases outside gene matches: 4. Germline CDR1 and CDR2: LGHNA and YNFKEQ. The CDR3 is 14 amino acids. CDR3 in DNA: TGTGCCAGCAGCTCTAGCGGGAGGTCATACGAGCAGTACTTC. This sequence encodes CASSSSGRSYEQYF.

This chain joins TRBV5-1 and TRBJ1-2, with 7 bases lining up with TRBD1. V lost 0 bases, J lost 4 bases, and 6 bases stayed unmatched. Germline CDR1 and CDR2: SGHRS and YFSETQ. The length of the CDR3 is 15 residues. The CDR3 spells CASSLGGTASYGYTF. The CDR3 nucleotides are TGCGCCAGCAGCTTGGGAGGGACAGCCTCCTATGGCTACACCTTC.

This chain joins TRBV15 and TRBJ1-1, with TRBD1 as a possible D gene (5 bases). Germline V gives CDR1 LNHNV, CDR2 YYDKDF (reference sequence). The CDR3 length is 13 residues. V was cut by 0 bases and J by 11 bases, with 13 bases left in between. The CDR3 reads CATSRDPGKTAFF. CDR3 sequence (DNA): TGTGCCACCAGCAGAGATCCAGGGAAAACGGCTTTCTTT.

The CDR3 is CASRGVGGQYF. The CDR3 region has the DNA TGTGCCAGCAGGGGTGTGGGGGGCCAGTACTTC. V usage is TRBV6-5 and J usage is TRBJ2-5; D is perhaps TRBD2 (6 bases). The V gene lost 6 bases and the J gene lost 10 bases, with 12 bases spanning the gap. Germline V gene sequence: CDR1 MNHEY, CDR2 SVGAGI. This CDR3 is 11 amino acids long.